This T cell receptor (beta chain) appears in the sequencing data of a study of T cells in Graves' hyperthyroidism and ophthalmopathy. This clonotype was counted ten times or more. Diagnostic assessment was based on clinical symptoms, serum thyroxine and TRAb, thyroid ultrasound and orbital computed tomography. Each 10 ml fresh peripheral blood draw supplied the PBMCs. Template material for amplifying TCR beta CDR3 regions consisted of RNA transcripts. When the TCR CDR3 underwent first-round RT-PCR, the HTBI primer set was used. Each CDR3 protein is one row after TCRdb ran MiXCR on the multiplex PCR reads. The sample consists of under 350,000 distinct CDR3 sequences, roughly a fifth of them appearing once. The CDR3 length is 12 residues. Germline CDR1 and CDR2: DFQATT and SNEGSKA (reference sequence). Trimming took off 4 bases at V and 1 base at J, with 7 bases between the two ends.

The sample consisted of blood. The TCR sequence derives from a woman aged 45 to 65 with Graves' hyperthyroidism. V usage is TRBV20-1 and J usage is TRBJ1-1; D gene unclear. CDR3 DNA: TGCAGTGCTATGTGGGAGAACACTGAAGCTTTCTTT. This sequence encodes CSAMWENTEAFF.